The subject of this entry is one T cell receptor beta chain. Its matching antigen is unknown. The CDR3 loop spans 15 amino acids. CDR1 LGHNA and CDR2 YSLEER come from the germline V gene. UMIs containing a 6-nucleotide sample barcode were added via template switching. TCRdb reprocessed the 5' RACE reads; each CDR3 protein has one entry and no DNA is given. This listing includes approximately 330,000 distinct CDR3 sequences. This sample was taken from a study of monozygotic twins with inflammatory bowel disease. Notes on the study in general: Different T cell subtypes could not be distinguished. Healthy co-twins showed greater TCRbeta diversity (inverse Simpson) than IBD patients.

The authors isolated total RNA from whole blood without sorting T cells. The receptor was derived from a human donor with ulcerative colitis or Crohn's disease, or a healthy co-twin of an affected twin (not recorded which). Material for sequencing was blood. This chain joins TRBV4-3 and TRBJ1-5. The CDR3 sequence: CASSQENGGGRPQHF.